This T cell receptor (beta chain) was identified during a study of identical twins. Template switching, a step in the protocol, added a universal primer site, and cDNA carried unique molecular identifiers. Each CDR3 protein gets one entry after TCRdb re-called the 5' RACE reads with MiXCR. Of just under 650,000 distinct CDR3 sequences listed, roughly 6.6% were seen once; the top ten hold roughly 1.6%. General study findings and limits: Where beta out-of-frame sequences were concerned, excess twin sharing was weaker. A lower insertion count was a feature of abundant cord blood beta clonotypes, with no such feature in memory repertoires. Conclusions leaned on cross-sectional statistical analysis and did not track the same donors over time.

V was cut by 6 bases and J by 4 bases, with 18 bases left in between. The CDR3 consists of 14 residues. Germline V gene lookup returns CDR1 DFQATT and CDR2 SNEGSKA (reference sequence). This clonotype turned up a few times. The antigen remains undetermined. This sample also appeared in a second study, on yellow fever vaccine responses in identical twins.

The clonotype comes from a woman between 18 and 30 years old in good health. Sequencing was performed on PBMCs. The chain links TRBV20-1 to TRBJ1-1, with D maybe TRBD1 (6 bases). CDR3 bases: TGCAGTGCGCGGACAGTTCAAGGAGGCACTGAAGCTTTCTTT. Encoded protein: CSARTVQGGTEAFF.